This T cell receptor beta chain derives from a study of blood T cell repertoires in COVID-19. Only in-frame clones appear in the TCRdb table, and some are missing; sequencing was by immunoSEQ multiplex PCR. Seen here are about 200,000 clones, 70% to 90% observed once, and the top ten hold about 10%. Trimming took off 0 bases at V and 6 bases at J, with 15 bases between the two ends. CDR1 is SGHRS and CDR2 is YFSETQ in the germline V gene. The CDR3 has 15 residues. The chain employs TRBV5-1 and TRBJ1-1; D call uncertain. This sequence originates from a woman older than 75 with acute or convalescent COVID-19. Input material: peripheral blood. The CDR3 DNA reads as TGCGCCAGCAGCTTGGGTTCCGTCTTGGAGGCTGAAGCTTTCTTT. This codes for CASSLGSVLEAEAFF.